One T cell receptor (beta chain) is described in this entry. Its antigen remains unidentified. No much larger clonotype is one base removed from it; base qualities were not supplied. Sample time point, as interpreted from the label and publication: baseline before first vaccination. Vaccinee samples came from UK trials COV001 and COV002, including a single-blind randomized controlled phase 2/3 trial of AZD1222 (ChAdOx1 nCoV-19) in healthy adults. Trial participant PBMC samples were collected at day 0 and day 28 after the second dose for TCRbeta chain sequencing. The germline V gene specifies SNHLY as CDR1 and FYNNEI as CDR2. The CDR3, from cysteine to phenylalanine, totals 17 residues. Just CDR3 DNA is preserved here, 51 bases in frame from base 1. V has 4 bases trimmed and J has 5 bases trimmed; junction bases matching no gene number 9. The CDR3 regions of human TCRbeta chains were analyzed by immunosequencing. Per the original workflow: TCRs in the repertoires were compared against a reference library of SARS-CoV-2-specific TCRs that had been generated with the MIRA antigen-specificity platform. Breadth meant the fraction of unique TCRs that were SARS-CoV-2-associated, whereas depth meant the fraction of total T cells that were SARS-CoV-2-associated. Using the MIRA data, each spike-specific TCR was mapped to the spike region that the TCR reacts to and placed in a CD4 or CD8 class. Log10-transformed breadth and depth values were compared by one-way ANOVA with Sidak's multiple comparisons tests. In its TCRdb copy, this immuneACCESS table keeps in-frame sequences only and misses some clones. Where compared with another copy, unresolved V genes explain less than half of these, and the others have no known cause. V, J and clone size are taken as reported in that table, and D and trimming were inferred from the DNA itself. Here the sample has over 75,000 clones; approximately 89% occur a single time. The ten largest clonotypes hold 2% to 2.5% of the sample.

The record originates from a study of T cell responses to AZD1222 COVID-19 vaccine (dated by TCRdb to about 2021). Context from the whole study: AZD1222 recipients given second doses at about 4 weeks or at about 12 weeks were pooled, since spike-specific TCR depth and breadth were not found to differ between the two schedules. TCR sequencing was performed for 230 to 250 trial participants, of whom about 200 were given two doses of AZD1222 and some 26 were given two doses of MenACWY control vaccine. Trial participants were enrolled by age into 18-55, 56-69 and 70-plus year subgroups, with roughly 160, 29 and 62 TCR-sequenced participants respectively.

Study-level results and caveats: After two AZD1222 doses, spike-specific TCR breadth and depth were significantly higher than at day 0 and than in MenACWY recipients. In the small 56-69-year group, the increase in depth fell short of significance, most likely because of low power. Epitopes outside the regions mutated in the B.1.351 and B.1.1.7 variants were reportedly recognized by nearly half of the unique spike-specific TCRs. Because no day 14 peak-response samples were available, repertoires were characterized only after the peak T cell response. Conclusions about previously exposed vaccinees are limited because only six or seven AZD1222 recipients were SARS-CoV-2 seropositive at baseline. Participants were mostly white British and included more females than males, and it was suggested by the authors that clonal diversity may have been underestimated. CD4 TCRs associated with the vaccine covered the entire spike protein, and the dominant responses were in regions 160-218 and 743-854.

This sequence originates from an adult in good health. The rearrangement joined TRBV2 to TRBJ2-2, and TRBD2 aligns with 11 junction nucleotides. The input for sequencing was peripheral blood, taken on day 0 of AZD1222 vaccination. The nucleotides read TGTGCCAGCAGTGCAGTAGCGGGGGGGCCGGTTACCGGGGAGCTGTTTTTT. Translated, it reads CASSAVAGGPVTGELFF.